A selection of T cell receptor beta chains follows, all from one sample in a study of graft-versus-host responses after intestinal transplantation. Some clones are missing from TCRdb's copy, which holds only in-frame ones; the method was immunoSEQ multiplex PCR. The sample holds about 35,000 clones, around 96% seen once. The sample here was PBMCs, taken 16 days after intestinal transplant. These receptors came from a human patient who received an intestinal transplant, so some T cells may come from the graft donor. CDR3s include the opening cysteine and the closing phenylalanine or tryptophan. A D gene is named only where the DNA matches it firmly. A row's size may be missing; if present it is once, few, many or a size class.

size: -
J: TRBJ2-7
D: TRBD1
V: TRBV4-3
CDR3: CASSQDDRGLSYEQYF
DNA: TGCGCCAGCAGCCAAGATGACAGGGGGCTATCCTACGAGCAGTACTTC

size: -
J: TRBJ2-7
D: -
V: TRBV6-7
CDR3: CASMWEASYEQYF
DNA: TGTGCCAGCATGTGGGAAGCATCCTACGAGCAGTACTTC

size: -
J: TRBJ2-3
D: -
V: TRBV9
CDR3: CASSDYGDTQYF
DNA: TGTGCCAGCAGCGACTACGGGGATACGCAGTATTTT

size: -
J: TRBJ2-7
D: -
V: TRBV7-9
CDR3: CASSLGSVYEQYF
DNA: TGTGCCAGCAGCTTAGGGAGCGTCTACGAGCAGTACTTC

size: once
J: TRBJ1-2
D: -
V: TRBV2
CDR3: CASRAGEYGYTF
DNA: TGTGCCAGCAGAGCAGGGGAGTATGGCTACACCTTC

size: -
J: TRBJ2-1
D: TRBD2
V: TRBV30
CDR3: CAWSLRASGRSRSYNEQFF
DNA: TGTGCCTGGAGTCTCCGGGCTAGCGGGAGGTCTCGCTCCTACAATGAGCAGTTCTTC

size: -
J: TRBJ2-7
D: TRBD2
V: TRBV13
CDR3: CASQRLAGGLVSYEQYF
DNA: TGTGCCAGCCAGCGACTAGCGGGAGGTCTAGTTTCCTACGAGCAGTACTTC

size: -
J: TRBJ2-1
D: -
V: TRBV13
CDR3: CASSPTRSSSYNEQFF
DNA: TGTGCCAGCAGCCCGACTCGTTCTAGCTCCTACAATGAGCAGTTCTTC

size: -
J: TRBJ2-1
D: TRBD2
V: TRBV5-4
CDR3: CASSFAGGPEEQFF
DNA: TGTGCCAGCAGCTTCGCGGGAGGGCCGGAGGAGCAGTTCTTC

size: -
J: TRBJ2-5
D: -
V: TRBV7-2
CDR3: CASSLVGDWETQYF
DNA: TGTGCCAGCAGCTTAGTAGGAGATTGGGAGACCCAGTACTTC

size: -
J: TRBJ1-5
D: TRBD1
V: TRBV25-1
CDR3: CASSEPGDRGTNQPQHF
DNA: TGTGCCAGCAGTGAACCCGGGGACAGGGGGACCAATCAGCCCCAGCATTTT

size: -
J: TRBJ1-2
D: TRBD1
V: TRBV11-2
CDR3: CASSLVGQPYYGYTF
DNA: TGTGCCAGCAGCTTAGTGGGACAGCCATACTATGGCTACACCTTC

size: -
J: TRBJ2-4
D: -
V: TRBV15
CDR3: CATSRDWVNIQYF
DNA: TGTGCCACCAGCAGAGACTGGGTAAACATTCAGTACTTC

size: -
J: TRBJ2-7
D: -
V: TRBV11-2
CDR3: CASSLAGREQYF
DNA: TGTGCCAGCAGCTTAGCCGGCAGAGAGCAGTACTTC

size: -
J: TRBJ2-7
D: -
V: TRBV15
CDR3: CATSGGTADEQYF
DNA: TGTGCCACCAGCGGGGGGACAGCGGACGAGCAGTACTTC

size: -
J: TRBJ1-1
D: -
V: TRBV11-2
CDR3: CASSFVGTNTEAFF
DNA: TGTGCCAGCAGCTTTGTCGGGACAAACACTGAAGCTTTCTTT

size: -
J: TRBJ1-5
D: -
V: TRBV27
CDR3: CASSFQGNQPQHF
DNA: TGTGCCAGCAGTTTCCAGGGGAATCAGCCCCAGCATTTT

size: -
J: TRBJ1-2
D: TRBD1
V: TRBV27
CDR3: CASSGQGDYGYTF
DNA: TGTGCCAGCAGTGGACAGGGAGACTATGGCTACACCTTC

size: -
J: TRBJ2-2
D: TRBD1
V: TRBV18
CDR3: CASSLSLLSGQGANTGELFF
DNA: TGTGCCAGCTCACTGAGTCTCCTGTCAGGACAGGGGGCGAACACCGGGGAGCTGTTTTTT

size: -
J: TRBJ2-7
D: TRBD1
V: TRBV5-1
CDR3: CASSLGTGAYEQYF
DNA: TGCGCCAGCAGCTTGGGGACAGGGGCCTACGAGCAGTACTTC

size: few
J: TRBJ2-1
D: TRBD1
V: TRBV6-6
CDR3: CASSTGQGAYNEQFF
DNA: TGTGCCAGCAGCACGGGACAGGGGGCCTACAATGAGCAGTTCTTC

size: -
J: TRBJ2-5
D: -
V: TRBV4-2
CDR3: CASSQDPLARRETQYF
DNA: TGTGCCAGCAGCCAAGATCCCCTAGCCCGCAGAGAGACCCAGTACTTC

size: -
J: TRBJ2-3
D: TRBD2
V: TRBV10-3
CDR3: CANAGGGGDTQYF
DNA: TGTGCCAATGCCGGGGGGGGAGGAGATACGCAGTATTTT

size: -
J: TRBJ1-4
D: -
V: TRBV28
CDR3: CASSLSSEKLFF
DNA: TGTGCCAGCAGTTTGTCTTCCGAAAAACTGTTTTTT

size: -
J: TRBJ1-5
D: -
V: TRBV4-1
CDR3: CASSQVNQPQHF
DNA: TGCGCCAGCAGCCAAGTGAATCAGCCCCAGCATTTT

size: -
J: TRBJ2-7
D: TRBD2
V: TRBV25-1
CDR3: CASSEGPITSGRAYEQYF
DNA: TGTGCCAGCAGTGAAGGACCTATTACTAGCGGGAGGGCCTACGAGCAGTACTTC

size: -
J: TRBJ2-1
D: TRBD2
V: TRBV6-5
CDR3: CASSRTSGGYNEQFF
DNA: TGTGCCAGCAGCAGGACTAGCGGGGGGTACAATGAGCAGTTCTTC

size: -
J: TRBJ2-1
D: TRBD2
V: TRBV10-1
CDR3: CASSDIAGRVGHEQFF
DNA: TGCGCCAGCAGTGATATAGCGGGACGAGTAGGGCATGAGCAGTTCTTC

size: -
J: TRBJ2-4
D: -
V: TRBV4-2
CDR3: CASSQARGEAKNIQYF
DNA: TGTGCCAGCAGCCAAGCCAGGGGCGAAGCCAAAAACATTCAGTACTTC

size: -
J: TRBJ1-2
D: -
V: TRBV6-1
CDR3: CASNPQWGDYGYTF
DNA: TGTGCCAGCAACCCCCAGTGGGGGGACTATGGCTACACCTTC

size: -
J: TRBJ2-5
D: TRBD2
V: TRBV7-9
CDR3: CASSRTGGQETQYF
DNA: TGTGCCAGCAGCCGTACCGGGGGGCAAGAGACCCAGTACTTC

size: -
J: TRBJ1-1
D: -
V: TRBV7-9
CDR3: CASSLTNTEAFF
DNA: TGTGCCAGCAGCTTGACAAACACTGAAGCTTTCTTT

size: -
J: TRBJ2-7
D: TRBD2
V: TRBV5-1
CDR3: CASSLGGLAASYEQCF
DNA: TGCGCCAGCAGCTTGGGGGGACTAGCGGCTTCCTACGAGCAGTGCTTC